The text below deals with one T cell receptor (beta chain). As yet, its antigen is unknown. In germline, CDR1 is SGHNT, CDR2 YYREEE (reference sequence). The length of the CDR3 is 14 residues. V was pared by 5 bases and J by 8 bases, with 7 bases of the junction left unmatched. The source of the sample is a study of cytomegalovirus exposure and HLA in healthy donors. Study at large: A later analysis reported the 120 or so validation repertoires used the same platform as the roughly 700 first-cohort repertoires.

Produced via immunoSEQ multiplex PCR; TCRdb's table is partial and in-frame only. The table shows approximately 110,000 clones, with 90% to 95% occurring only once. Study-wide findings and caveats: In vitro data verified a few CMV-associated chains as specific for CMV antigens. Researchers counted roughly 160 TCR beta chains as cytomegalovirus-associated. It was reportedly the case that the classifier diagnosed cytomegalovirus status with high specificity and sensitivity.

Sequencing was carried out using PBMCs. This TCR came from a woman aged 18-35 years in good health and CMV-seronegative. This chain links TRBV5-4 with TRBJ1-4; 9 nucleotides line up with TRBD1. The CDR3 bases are TGTGCCAGCAGTCTGGGACAGGGAGAAGAAAAACTGTTTTTT. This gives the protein CASSLGQGEEKLFF.